This T cell receptor (beta chain) derives from a study of OX40 agonist ivuxolimab in advanced cancers. Assay used: immunoSEQ multiplex PCR; TCRdb lists only in-frame clones, some missing. Of 30,000 to 40,000 clones listed, about 89% were seen once; the top ten hold approximately 0.51%. The receptor comes from an adult with an advanced solid tumor such as melanoma, head and neck, liver or kidney cancer. The sample here was CD4+ or CD8+ T cells sorted from blood, taken in a trial of the OX40 agonist ivuxolimab.

The CDR3 bases are TGTGCCAGCAGCTGGGGACAGGGGACAACTAATGAAAAACTGTTTTTT. Amino acids: CASSWGQGTTNEKLFF. The chain has TRBV7-3 and TRBJ1-4; TRBD1 aligns across 10 bases. The CDR3 has 16 amino acids. The V segment lost 4 bases and the J segment 0 bases; nucleotides outside the gene matches: 2. The germline gives CDR1 SGHTA, CDR2 FQGTGA.